This passage covers 23 T cell receptor beta chains from one sample sequenced in a study of blood T cell repertoires in COVID-19. Using immunoSEQ multiplex PCR, the repertoire was profiled, and TCRdb retains in-frame clones only, with some absent. Of about 260,000 clones listed, 80% to 90% were seen once; the top ten hold over 2%. The specimen was PBMCs or T cells enriched from blood (not recorded which). The receptors stem from a woman under 30 who had recovered from COVID-19.

The chain couples TRBV6-5 to TRBJ1-6; D call uncertain. Per the germline V gene, CDR1 is MNHEY and CDR2 is SVGAGI. V gave up 6 bases and J gave up 7 bases, with 16 bases separating them. This CDR3 comprises 15 residues. CDR3 sequence reads: CASSRRGLWNSPLHF. DNA of the CDR3: TGTGCCAGCAGCCGGAGAGGGCTTTGGAATTCACCCCTCCACTTT.

The chain employs TRBV6-5 and TRBJ1-1, with D unresolved. The CDR3 has 11 residues. Trimming removed 4 bases at V and 4 bases at J, with 4 bases between. CDR1 MNHEY and CDR2 SVGAGI come from the germline V gene. The CDR3 protein is CASSSSTEAFF. CDR3 nucleotides: TGTGCCAGCAGTTCCAGCACTGAAGCTTTCTTT.

The gene calls are TRBV5-1 and TRBJ1-1, with D unresolved. Germline values: CDR1 SGHRS, CDR2 YFSETQ. V was pared by 4 bases and J by 0 bases, with 16 bases between. The CDR3 has 16 residues. CDR3 DNA sequence: TGCGCCAGCAGCGCCCTCGGGGTGGGATTGAACACTGAAGCTTTCTTT. This translates into CASSALGVGLNTEAFF.

The V gene is TRBV7-3, the J gene TRBJ2-2; weak D call: TRBD2 (6 bases). The CDR3 totals 16 residues. V was cut by 2 bases and J by 4 bases, with 14 bases left in between. Germline lookup yields CDR1 SGHTA and CDR2 FQGTGA. CDR3 region: CASSLVVGGPTGELFF. In nucleotides, the CDR3 is TGTGCCAGCAGCTTAGTTGTGGGGGGACCCACCGGGGAGCTGTTTTTT.

CDR3 sequence reads: CASSLFSGGSGTQYF. As DNA, the CDR3 is TGTGCCAGCAGCTTATTTTCGGGGGGGTCAGGAACCCAGTACTTC. V usage is TRBV7-6 and J usage is TRBJ2-5; 8 nucleotides line up with TRBD2. Germline trimming cut 2 bases from V and 8 bases from J; bases unmatched to any gene: 10. This CDR3 region has 15 residues. Germline V gene data show CDR1 as SGHVS and CDR2 as FNYEAQ.

J is TRBJ1-3 and V is TRBV21-1; no check of the table's D call, TRBD1, against the DNA was made. TRBV21-1 is classified as a pseudogene. This CDR3 is 16 amino acids long. CDR3 amino acids: CASSDTAGHSGNTIYF. CDR3 in DNA: TGTGCCAGCAGCGATACGGCAGGGCACTCTGGAAACACCATATATTTT.

The chain recombines TRBV11-3 with TRBJ1-1; TRBD1 matches 7 bases. This CDR3 has 14 residues. Germline CDR1 is SGHNT and CDR2 is YENEEA. V was pared by 5 bases and J by 3 bases, with 6 bases of the junction left unmatched. This chain's CDR3 is CASSLKGQYTEAFF. As DNA, the CDR3 is TGTGCCAGCAGCCTTAAGGGACAGTACACTGAAGCTTTCTTT.

This clone appeared a few times. The V and J genes are TRBV5-1 and TRBJ1-2, with D maybe TRBD1 (5 bases). Germline lookup yields CDR1 SGHRS and CDR2 YFSETQ. V lost 5 bases to trimming and J lost 5 bases, with 13 bases between them. The CDR3 spans 13 residues. The CDR3: CASSMAGLYGYTF. For the CDR3, the DNA is TGCGCCAGCAGTATGGCAGGGTTATATGGCTACACCTTC.

This chain connects TRBV28 to TRBJ1-2, with unresolved D. Germline V lookup: CDR1 MDHEN, CDR2 SYDVKM. The CDR3 spans 12 residues. V was trimmed by 4 bases and J by 8 bases, leaving 11 bases between them. Here the CDR3 DNA reads TGTGCCAGCAGTTCCCGATCGGGGGGCTACACCTTC. Translation gives CASSSRSGGYTF.

This chain connects TRBV18 to TRBJ1-2; the match to TRBD1 covers 9 bases. Germline lookup yields CDR1 KGHSH and CDR2 LQKENI. The CDR3 covers 13 residues. Germline trimming cut 5 bases from V and 8 bases from J; bases unmatched to any gene: 6. For the CDR3, the DNA is TGTGCCAGCTCATCCGGACAGGGGTCAGGCTACACCTTC. Amino acids: CASSSGQGSGYTF.

The DNA of the CDR3 is TGTGCCAGCAGTCATTCTAGGGGAAACACCATATATTTT. This translates into CASSHSRGNTIYF. The chain is built from TRBV12-3 or TRBV12-4 and TRBJ1-3; D not resolved. V dropped 5 bases and J dropped 4 bases, with 9 bases sitting between them. The CDR3 sequence is 13 residues long.

The chain is built from TRBV24-1 and TRBJ2-1, with TRBD1 matching over 9 bases. Germline V CDR1 and CDR2: KGHDR, SFDVKD. V lost 1 base and J lost 0; bases outside the gene matches: 6. The CDR3 spans 18 residues. The CDR3 DNA follows: TGTGCCACCAGTGATTTCTCCCTACAGGGGGCCTCCTACAATGAGCAGTTCTTC. Translated, it gives CATSDFSLQGASYNEQFF.

The sample holds one count of this clone. The chain links TRBV29-1 to TRBJ1-1, with unresolved D. The CDR3 totals 11 residues. The V end lost 2 bases, the J end lost 6 bases, and 7 bases lay between the germline ends. Germline values: CDR1 SQVTM, CDR2 ANQGSEA. This CDR3 is CSVETFSEAFF. CDR3 sequence (DNA): TGCAGCGTTGAAACATTTTCTGAAGCTTTCTTT.

The CDR3 coding sequence is TGTGCCAGTAGTAGAGGGCTGCCAGAGACCCAGTACTTC. It encodes CASSRGLPETQYF. This chain connects TRBV19 to TRBJ2-5; a weak D match, TRBD2 (5 bases). The CDR3 has 13 residues. V was shortened by 4 bases and J by 4 bases, with 10 bases between the two germline ends. Germline V gene lookup returns CDR1 LNHDA and CDR2 SQIVND (reference sequence).

The chain recombines TRBV12-3 or TRBV12-4 with TRBJ2-7; D gene uncertain. Trimming removed 7 bases from V and 5 bases from J, with 15 bases in between. CDR3 length: 13 amino acids. CDR3 bases: TGTGCCAGCACCCTACGGTTATACGACGAGCAGTACTTC. Translation gives CASTLRLYDEQYF.

The chain joins TRBV19 to TRBJ2-2; tentative D call: TRBD2 (5 bases). Deletions cut 5 bases from V and 6 bases from J, with 10 bases between. This CDR3 comprises 13 residues. Germline V CDR1 and CDR2: LNHDA, SQIVND (reference sequence). The CDR3 bases are TGTGCCAGTAGTCCGGCCGGGGCCGGGGAGCTGTTTTTT. Residues: CASSPAGAGELFF.

This chain joins TRBV6-5 and TRBJ1-2; perhaps TRBD1 as D (5 bases). V lost 8 bases and J lost 3, with 13 bases in between. Per germline, CDR1 MNHEY and CDR2 SVGAGI. The CDR3 is made up of 13 amino acids. CDR3 sequence (DNA): TGTGCCAGCCTGTCCGCCAGGGACTATGGCTACACCTTC. Translation gives CASLSARDYGYTF.

The chain carries TRBV13 and TRBJ2-7; D gene uncertain. The germline V and J ends were trimmed by 0 bases and 6 bases, with 12 bases remaining between them. There are 14 residues in the CDR3. Germline CDR1 and CDR2: PRHDT and FYEKMQ (reference sequence). CDR3 residues: CASSLGSLLGEQYF. The CDR3 DNA reads TGTGCCAGCAGCTTAGGCTCCCTCCTCGGCGAGCAGTACTTC.

This clone came up a few times. The chain uses TRBV10-3 and TRBJ2-1, with 8 bases fitting TRBD2. This CDR3 is 16 amino acids long. V lost 5 bases and J lost 4; bases outside the gene matches: 10. CDR1 is ENHRY and CDR2 is SYGVKD in the germline V gene. CDR3 loop: CAISSSRGGLYNEQFF. Here the CDR3 DNA reads TGTGCCATCAGTTCCTCCCGGGGGGGATTATACAATGAGCAGTTCTTC.

The V call is TRBV2, the J call TRBJ1-4, with D hard to call. The CDR3 extends over 16 amino acids. Trimming took off 0 bases at V and 4 bases at J, with 12 bases between the two ends. CDR1 and CDR2 from the germline V gene are SNHLY and FYNNEI. The CDR3 sequence is CASSEALAGINEKLFF. The CDR3 region has the DNA TGTGCCAGCAGTGAAGCGCTTGCAGGAATTAATGAAAAACTGTTTTTT.

The chain couples TRBV5-4 to TRBJ2-3; the match to TRBD2 covers 16 bases. Germline V CDR1 and CDR2: SGHNT, YYREEE (reference sequence). This CDR3 is 19 amino acids long. V trimming: 3 bases; J trimming: 5 bases; junction bases outside the gene matches: 12. Here the CDR3 reads CASSWPGLAGGSSVDTQYF. The CDR3 bases are TGTGCCAGCAGCTGGCCGGGACTAGCGGGGGGGTCATCGGTAGATACGCAGTATTTT.

This clone has more than one count but fewer than ten. This rearrangement joins TRBV14 to TRBJ1-5, with D possibly matching TRBD1 (6 bases). Germline assignment: CDR1 SGHDN and CDR2 FVKESK. Trimming shortened V by 0 bases and J by 0 bases, and 15 bases separated the two germline ends. The CDR3 is 18 amino acids. CDR3: CASSQDRGYALSNQPQHF. CDR3 sequence (DNA): TGTGCCAGCAGCCAAGACAGGGGTTATGCCCTTAGCAATCAGCCCCAGCATTTT.

V usage is TRBV7-9 and J usage is TRBJ2-3, with 10 bases that match TRBD2. CDR3 size: 17 residues. V dropped 5 bases and J dropped 2; count of bases not matched to a gene: 10. The germline V gene has CDR1 SEHNR and CDR2 FQNEAQ (reference sequence). The DNA for the CDR3 is TGTGCCAGCAGCCCACCCCCCCTAGCGGGGGACACAGATACGCAGTATTTT. Its protein is CASSPPPLAGDTDTQYF. Variable domain in full (rest from reference TRBV7-9 and TRBJ2-3): DTGVSQNPRHKITKRGQNVTFRCDPISEHNRLYWYRQTLGQGPEFLTYFQNEAQLEKSRLLSDRFSAERPKGSFSTLEIQRTEQGDSAMYLCASSPPPLAGDTDTQYFGPGTRLTVL.